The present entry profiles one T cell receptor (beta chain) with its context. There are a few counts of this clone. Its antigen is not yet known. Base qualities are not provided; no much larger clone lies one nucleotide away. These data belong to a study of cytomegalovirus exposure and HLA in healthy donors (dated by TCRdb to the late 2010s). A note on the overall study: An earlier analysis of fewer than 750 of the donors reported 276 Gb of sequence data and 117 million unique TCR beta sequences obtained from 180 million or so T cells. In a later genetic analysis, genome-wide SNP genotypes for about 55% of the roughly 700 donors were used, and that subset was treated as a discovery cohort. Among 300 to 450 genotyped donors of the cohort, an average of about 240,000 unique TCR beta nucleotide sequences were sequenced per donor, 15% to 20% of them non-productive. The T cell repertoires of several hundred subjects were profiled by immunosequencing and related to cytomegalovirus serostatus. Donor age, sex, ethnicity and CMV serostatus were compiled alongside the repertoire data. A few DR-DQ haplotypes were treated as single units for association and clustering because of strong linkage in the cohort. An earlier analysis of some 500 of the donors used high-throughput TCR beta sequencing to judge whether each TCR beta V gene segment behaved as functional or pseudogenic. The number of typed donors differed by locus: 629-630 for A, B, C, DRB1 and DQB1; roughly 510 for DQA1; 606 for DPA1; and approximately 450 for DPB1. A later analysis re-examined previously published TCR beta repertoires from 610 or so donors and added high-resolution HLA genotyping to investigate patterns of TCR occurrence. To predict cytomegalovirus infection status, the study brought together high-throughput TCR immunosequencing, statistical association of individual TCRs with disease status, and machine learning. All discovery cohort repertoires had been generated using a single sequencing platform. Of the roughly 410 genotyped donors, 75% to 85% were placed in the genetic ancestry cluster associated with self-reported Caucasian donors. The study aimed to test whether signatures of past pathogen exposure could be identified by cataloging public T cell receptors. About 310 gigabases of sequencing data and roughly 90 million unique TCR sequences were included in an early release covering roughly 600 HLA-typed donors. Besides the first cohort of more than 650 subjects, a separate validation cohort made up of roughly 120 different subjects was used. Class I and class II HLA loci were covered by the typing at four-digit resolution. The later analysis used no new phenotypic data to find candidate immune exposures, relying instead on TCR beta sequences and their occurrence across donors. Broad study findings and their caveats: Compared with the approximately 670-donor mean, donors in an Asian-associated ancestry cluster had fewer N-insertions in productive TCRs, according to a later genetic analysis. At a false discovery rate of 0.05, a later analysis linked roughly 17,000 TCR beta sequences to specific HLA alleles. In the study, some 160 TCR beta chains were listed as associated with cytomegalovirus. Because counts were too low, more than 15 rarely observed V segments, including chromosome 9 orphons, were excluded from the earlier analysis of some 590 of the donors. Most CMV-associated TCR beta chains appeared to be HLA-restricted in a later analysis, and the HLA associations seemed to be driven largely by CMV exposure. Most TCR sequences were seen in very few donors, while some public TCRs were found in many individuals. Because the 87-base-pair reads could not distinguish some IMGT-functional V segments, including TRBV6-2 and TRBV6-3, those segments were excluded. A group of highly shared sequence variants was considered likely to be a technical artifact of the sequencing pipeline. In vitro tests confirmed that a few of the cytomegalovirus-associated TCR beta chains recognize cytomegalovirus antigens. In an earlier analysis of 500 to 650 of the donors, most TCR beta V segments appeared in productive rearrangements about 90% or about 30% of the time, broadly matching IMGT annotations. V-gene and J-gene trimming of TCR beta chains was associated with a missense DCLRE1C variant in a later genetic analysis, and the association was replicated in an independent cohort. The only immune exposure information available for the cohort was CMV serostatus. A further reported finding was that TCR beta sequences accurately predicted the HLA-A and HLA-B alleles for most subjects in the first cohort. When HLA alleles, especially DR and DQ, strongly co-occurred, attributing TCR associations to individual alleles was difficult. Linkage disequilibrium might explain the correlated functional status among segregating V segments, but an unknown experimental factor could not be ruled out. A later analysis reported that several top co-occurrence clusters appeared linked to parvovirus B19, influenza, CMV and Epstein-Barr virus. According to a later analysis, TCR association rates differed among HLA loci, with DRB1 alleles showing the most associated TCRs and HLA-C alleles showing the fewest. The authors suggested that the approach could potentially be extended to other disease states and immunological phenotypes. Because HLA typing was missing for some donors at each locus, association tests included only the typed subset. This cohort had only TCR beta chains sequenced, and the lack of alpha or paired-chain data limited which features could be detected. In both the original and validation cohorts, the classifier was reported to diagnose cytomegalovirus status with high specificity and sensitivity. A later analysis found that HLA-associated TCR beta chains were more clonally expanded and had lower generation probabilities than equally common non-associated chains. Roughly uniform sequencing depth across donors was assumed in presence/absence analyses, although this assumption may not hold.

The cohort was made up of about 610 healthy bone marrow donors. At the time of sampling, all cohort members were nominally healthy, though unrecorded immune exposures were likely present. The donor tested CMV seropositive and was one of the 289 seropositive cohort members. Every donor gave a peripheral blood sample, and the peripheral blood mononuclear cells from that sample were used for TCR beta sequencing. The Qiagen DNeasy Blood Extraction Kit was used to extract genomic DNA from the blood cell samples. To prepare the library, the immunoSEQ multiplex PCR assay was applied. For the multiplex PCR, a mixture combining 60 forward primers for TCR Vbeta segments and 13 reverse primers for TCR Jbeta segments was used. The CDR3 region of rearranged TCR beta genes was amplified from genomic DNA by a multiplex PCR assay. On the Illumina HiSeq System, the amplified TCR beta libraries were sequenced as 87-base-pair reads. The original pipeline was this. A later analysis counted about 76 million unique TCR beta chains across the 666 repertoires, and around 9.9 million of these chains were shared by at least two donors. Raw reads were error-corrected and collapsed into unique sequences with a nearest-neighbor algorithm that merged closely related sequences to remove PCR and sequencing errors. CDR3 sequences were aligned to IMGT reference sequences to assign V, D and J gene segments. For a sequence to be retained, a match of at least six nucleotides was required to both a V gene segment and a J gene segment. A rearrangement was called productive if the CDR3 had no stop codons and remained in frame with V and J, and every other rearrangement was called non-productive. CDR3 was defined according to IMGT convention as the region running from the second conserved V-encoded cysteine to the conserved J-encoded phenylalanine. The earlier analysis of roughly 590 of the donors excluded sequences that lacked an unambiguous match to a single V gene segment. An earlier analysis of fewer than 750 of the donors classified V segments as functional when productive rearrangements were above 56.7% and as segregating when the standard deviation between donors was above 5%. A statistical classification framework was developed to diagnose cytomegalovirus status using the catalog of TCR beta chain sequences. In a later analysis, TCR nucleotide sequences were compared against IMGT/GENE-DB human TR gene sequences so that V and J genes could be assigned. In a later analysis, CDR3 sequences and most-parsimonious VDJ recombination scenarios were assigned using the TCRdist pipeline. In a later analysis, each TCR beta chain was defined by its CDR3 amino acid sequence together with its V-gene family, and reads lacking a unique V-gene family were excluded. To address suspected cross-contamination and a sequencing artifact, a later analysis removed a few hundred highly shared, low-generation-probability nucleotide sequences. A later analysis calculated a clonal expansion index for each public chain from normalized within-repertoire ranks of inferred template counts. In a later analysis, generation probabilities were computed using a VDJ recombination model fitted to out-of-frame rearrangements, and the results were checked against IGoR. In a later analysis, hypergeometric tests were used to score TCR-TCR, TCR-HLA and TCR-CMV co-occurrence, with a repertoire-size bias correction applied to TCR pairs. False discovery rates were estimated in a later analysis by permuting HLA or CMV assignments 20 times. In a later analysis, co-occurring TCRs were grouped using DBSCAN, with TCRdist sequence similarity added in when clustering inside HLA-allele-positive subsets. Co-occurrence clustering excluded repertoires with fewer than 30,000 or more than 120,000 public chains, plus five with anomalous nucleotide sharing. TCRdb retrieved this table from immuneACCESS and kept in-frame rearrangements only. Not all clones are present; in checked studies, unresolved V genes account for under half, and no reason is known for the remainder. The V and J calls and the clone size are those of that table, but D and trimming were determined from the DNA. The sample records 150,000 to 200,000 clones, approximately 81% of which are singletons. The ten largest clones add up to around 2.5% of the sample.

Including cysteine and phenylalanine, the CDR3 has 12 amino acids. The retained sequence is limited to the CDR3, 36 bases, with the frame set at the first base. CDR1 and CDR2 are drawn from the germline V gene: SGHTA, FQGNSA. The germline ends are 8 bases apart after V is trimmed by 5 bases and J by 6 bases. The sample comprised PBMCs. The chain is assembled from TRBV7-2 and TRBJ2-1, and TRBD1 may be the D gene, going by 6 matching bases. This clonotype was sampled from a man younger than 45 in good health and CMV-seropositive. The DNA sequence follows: TGTGCCAGCAGCCAACAGGGCAATGAGCAGTTCTTC. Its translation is CASSQQGNEQFF.